This TCR beta chain was profiled in a study of human T cells and chemical hapten exposure. Study-wide context: Patch tests delivered 0.01% DPC to the upper back and were evaluated at 6 days.

Time point indicated: pre-sensitization, week 0. Treatment here: therapeutic diphenylcyclopropenone sensitization with weekly scalp DPC. In this sample, this clonotype turned up many times. TCRdb redid the calling of the RACE reads with MiXCR, one entry per CDR3 protein. Of tens of thousands of distinct CDR3 sequences in the sample, 10% were seen once. Germline values: CDR1 MNHEY, CDR2 SVGEGT. The ends were cut back, 0 bases at V and 7 bases at J, with 7 bases in the middle. CDR3 length: 14 residues. The rearrangement uses TRBV6-2 or TRBV6-3 and TRBJ1-6, with D unclear. The clonotype comes from a man between 25 and 39 years old with alopecia areata. Some clones in this sample may be carry-over from other donors' samples. This material consisted of whole blood, taken in connection with sensitization to the hapten diphenylcyclopropenone (DPC). The CDR3: CASSYSLGNSPLHF. CDR3 nucleotide sequence: TGTGCCAGCAGTTACTCCCTGGGGAATTCACCCCTCCACTTT.